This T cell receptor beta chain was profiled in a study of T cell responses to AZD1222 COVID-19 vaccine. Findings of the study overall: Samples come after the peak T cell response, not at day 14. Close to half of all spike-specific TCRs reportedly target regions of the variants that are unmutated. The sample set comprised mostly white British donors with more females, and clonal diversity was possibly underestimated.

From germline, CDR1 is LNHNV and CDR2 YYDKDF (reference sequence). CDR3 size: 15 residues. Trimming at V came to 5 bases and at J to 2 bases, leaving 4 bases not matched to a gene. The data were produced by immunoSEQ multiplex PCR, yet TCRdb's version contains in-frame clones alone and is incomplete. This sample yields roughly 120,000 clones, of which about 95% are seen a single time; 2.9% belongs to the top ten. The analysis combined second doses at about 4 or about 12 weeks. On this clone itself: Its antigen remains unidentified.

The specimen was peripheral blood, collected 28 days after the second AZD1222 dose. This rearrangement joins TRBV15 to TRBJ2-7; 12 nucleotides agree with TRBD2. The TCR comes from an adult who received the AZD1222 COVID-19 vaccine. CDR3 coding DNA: TGTGCCACCAGCGGTGGACTAGCGGGAACCTACGAGCAGTACTTC. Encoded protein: CATSGGLAGTYEQYF.